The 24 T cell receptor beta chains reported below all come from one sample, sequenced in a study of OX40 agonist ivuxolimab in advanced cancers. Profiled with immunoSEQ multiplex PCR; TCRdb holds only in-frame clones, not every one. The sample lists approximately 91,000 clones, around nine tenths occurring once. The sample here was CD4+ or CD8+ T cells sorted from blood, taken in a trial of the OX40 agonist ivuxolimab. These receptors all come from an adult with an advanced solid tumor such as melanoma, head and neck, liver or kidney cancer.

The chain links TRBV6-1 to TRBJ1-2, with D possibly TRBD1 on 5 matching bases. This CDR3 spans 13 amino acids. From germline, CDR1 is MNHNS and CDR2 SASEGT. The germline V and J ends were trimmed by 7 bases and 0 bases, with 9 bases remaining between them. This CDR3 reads CASIRAANYGYTF. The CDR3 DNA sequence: TGTGCCAGCATCAGGGCGGCTAACTATGGCTACACCTTC.

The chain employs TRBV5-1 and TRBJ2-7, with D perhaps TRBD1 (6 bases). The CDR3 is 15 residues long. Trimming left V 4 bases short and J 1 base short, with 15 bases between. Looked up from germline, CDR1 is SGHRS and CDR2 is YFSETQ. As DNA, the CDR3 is TGCGCCAGCAGCCCACAACAGGGTGTATCCTACGAGCAGTACTTC. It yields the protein CASSPQQGVSYEQYF. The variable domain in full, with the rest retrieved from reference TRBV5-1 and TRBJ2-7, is KAGVTQTPRYLIKTRGQQVTLSCSPISGHRSVSWYQQTPGQGLQFLFEYFSETQRNKGNFPGRFSGRQFSNSRSEMNVSTLELGDSALYLCASSPQQGVSYEQYFGPGTRLTVT.

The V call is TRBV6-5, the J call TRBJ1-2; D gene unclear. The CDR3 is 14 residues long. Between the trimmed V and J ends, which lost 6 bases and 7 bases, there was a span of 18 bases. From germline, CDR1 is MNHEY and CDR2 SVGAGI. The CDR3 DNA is TGTGCCAGCAGCCCTACCTGGAAGGCGGGTGGCTACACCTTC. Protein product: CASSPTWKAGGYTF.

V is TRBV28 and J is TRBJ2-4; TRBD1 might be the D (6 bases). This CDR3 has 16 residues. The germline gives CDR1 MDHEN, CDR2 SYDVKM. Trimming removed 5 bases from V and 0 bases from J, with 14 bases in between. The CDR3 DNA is TGTGCCAGCAGTCCCCGGGACACCCTAGCCAAAAACATTCAGTACTTC. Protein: CASSPRDTLAKNIQYF.

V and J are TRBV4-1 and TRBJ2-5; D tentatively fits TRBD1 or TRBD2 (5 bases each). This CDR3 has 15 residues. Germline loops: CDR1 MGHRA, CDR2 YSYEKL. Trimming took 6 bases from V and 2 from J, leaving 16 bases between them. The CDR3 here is CASRPRGVGQETQYF. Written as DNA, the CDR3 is TGCGCCAGCAGACCCCGAGGGGTAGGGCAAGAGACCCAGTACTTC.

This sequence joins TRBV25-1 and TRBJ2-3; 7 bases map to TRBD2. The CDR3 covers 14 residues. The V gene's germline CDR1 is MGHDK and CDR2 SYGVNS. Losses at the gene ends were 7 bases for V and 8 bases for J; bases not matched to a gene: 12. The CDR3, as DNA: TGTGCCAGCACCCCGAGTGGGGGGGAGGGTACGCAGTATTTT. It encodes CASTPSGGEGTQYF. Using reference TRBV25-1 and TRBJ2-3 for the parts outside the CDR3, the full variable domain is EADIYQTPRYLVIGTGKKITLECSQTMGHDKMYWYQQDPGMELHLIHYSYGVNSTEKGDLSSESTVSRIRTEHFPLTLESARPSHTSQYLCASTPSGGEGTQYFGPGTRLTVL.

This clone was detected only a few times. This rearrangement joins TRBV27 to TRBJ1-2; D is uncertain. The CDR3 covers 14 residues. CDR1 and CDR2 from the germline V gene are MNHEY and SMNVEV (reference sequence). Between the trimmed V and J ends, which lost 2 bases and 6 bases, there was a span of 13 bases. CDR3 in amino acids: CASSLMPASDGYTF. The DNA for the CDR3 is TGTGCCAGCAGTTTAATGCCAGCCAGTGATGGCTACACCTTC.

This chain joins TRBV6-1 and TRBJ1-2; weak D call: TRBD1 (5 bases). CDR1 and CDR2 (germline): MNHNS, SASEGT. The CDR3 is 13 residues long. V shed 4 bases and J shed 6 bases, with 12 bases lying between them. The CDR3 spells CASSASRENGYTF. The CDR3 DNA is TGTGCCAGCAGTGCCTCCAGGGAGAATGGCTACACCTTC.

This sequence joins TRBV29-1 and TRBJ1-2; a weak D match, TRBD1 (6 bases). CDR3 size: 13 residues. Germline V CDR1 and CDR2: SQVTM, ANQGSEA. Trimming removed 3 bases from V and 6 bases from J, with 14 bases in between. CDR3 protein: CSVDLQGVDGYTF. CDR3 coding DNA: TGCAGCGTTGACCTACAGGGAGTCGATGGCTACACCTTC.

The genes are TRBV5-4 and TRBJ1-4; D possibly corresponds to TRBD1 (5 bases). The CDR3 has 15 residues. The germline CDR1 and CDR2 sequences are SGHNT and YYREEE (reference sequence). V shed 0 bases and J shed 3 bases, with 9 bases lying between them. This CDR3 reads CASSLVDTANEKLFF. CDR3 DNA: TGTGCCAGCAGCTTGGTGGACACGGCTAATGAAAAACTGTTTTTT.

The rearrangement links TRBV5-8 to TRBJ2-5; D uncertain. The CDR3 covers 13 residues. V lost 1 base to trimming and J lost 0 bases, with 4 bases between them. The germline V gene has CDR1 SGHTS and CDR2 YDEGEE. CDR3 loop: CASSLRDQETQYF. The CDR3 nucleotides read TGTGCCAGCAGCTTGAGGGACCAAGAGACCCAGTACTTC.

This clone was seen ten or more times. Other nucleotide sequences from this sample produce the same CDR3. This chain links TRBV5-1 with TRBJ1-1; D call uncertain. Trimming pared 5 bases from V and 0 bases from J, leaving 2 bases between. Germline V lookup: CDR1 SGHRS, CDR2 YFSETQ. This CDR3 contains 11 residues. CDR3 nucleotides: TGCGCCAGCAGGTTGAACACTGAAGCTTTCTTT. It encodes CASRLNTEAFF.

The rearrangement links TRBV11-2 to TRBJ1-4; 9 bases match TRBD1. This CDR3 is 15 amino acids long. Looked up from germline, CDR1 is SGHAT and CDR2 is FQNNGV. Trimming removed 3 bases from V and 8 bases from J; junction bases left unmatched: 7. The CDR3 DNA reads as TGTGCCAGCAGCTTCACGACAGGGGGTGGCGAAAAACTGTTTTTT. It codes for CASSFTTGGGEKLFF. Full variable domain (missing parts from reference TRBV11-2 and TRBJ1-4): EAGVAQSPRYKIIEKRQSVAFWCNPISGHATLYWYQQILGQGPKLLIQFQNNGVVDDSQLPKDRFSAERLKGVDSTLKIQPAKLEDSAVYLCASSFTTGGGEKLFFGSGTQLSVL.

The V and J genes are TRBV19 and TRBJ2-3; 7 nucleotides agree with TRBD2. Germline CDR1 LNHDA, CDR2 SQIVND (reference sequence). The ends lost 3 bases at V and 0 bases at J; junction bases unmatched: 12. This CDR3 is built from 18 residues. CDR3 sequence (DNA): TGTGCCAGTAGTATCCCCCGGGGGGATACTTCTAGCACAGATACGCAGTATTTT. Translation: CASSIPRGDTSSTDTQYF. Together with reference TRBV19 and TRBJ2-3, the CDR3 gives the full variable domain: DGGITQSPKYLFRKEGQNVTLSCEQNLNHDAMYWYRQDPGQGLRLIYYSQIVNDFQKGDIAEGYSVSREKKESFPLTVTSAQKNPTAFYLCASSIPRGDTSSTDTQYFGPGTRLTVL.

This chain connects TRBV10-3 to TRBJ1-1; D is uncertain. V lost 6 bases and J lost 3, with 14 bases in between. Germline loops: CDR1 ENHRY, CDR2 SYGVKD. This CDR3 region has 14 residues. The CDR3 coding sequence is TGTGCCATCAGCCGGGAGTTCGGGGACACTGAAGCTTTCTTT. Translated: CAISREFGDTEAFF.

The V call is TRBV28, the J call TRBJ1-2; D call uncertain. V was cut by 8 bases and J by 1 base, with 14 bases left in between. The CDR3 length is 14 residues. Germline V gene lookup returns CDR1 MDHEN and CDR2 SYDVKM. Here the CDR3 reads CASSRISSNYGYTF. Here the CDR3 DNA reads TGTGCCAGCTCTCGAATCAGTAGTAACTATGGCTACACCTTC.

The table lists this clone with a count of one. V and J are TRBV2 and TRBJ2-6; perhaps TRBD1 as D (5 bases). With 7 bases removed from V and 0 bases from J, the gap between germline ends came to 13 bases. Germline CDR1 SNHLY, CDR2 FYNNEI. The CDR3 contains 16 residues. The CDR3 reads CASKETVLSGANVLTF. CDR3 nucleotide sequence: TGTGCCAGCAAAGAGACAGTCCTCTCTGGGGCCAACGTCCTGACTTTC.

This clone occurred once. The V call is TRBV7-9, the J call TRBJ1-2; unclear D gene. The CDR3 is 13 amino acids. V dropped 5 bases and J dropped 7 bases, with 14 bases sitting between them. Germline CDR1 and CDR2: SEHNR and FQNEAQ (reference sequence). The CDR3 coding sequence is TGTGCCAGCAGCCCGGAGTTAGTGGGTGGCTACACCTTC. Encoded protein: CASSPELVGGYTF.

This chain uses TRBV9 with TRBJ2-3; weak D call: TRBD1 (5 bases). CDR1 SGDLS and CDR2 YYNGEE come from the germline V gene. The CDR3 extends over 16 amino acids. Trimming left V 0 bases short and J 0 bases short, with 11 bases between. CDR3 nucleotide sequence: TGTGCCAGCAGCGTAGAAAGGGGCCGGAGCACAGATACGCAGTATTTT. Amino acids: CASSVERGRSTDTQYF.

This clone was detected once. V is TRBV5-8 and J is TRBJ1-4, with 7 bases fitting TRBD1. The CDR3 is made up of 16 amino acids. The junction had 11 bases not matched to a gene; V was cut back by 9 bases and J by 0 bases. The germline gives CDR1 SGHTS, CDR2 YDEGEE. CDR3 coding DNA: TGTGCCACCTCCCGTCGAGGGGGCGCAACTAATGAAAAACTGTTTTTT. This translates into CATSRRGGATNEKLFF.

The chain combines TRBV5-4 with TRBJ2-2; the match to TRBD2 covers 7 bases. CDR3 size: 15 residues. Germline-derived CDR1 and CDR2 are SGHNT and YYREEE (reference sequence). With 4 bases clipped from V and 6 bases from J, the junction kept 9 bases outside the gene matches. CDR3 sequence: CASSRGRGSPGELFF. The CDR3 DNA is TGTGCCAGCAGCCGAGGACGCGGGAGCCCCGGGGAGCTGTTTTTT.

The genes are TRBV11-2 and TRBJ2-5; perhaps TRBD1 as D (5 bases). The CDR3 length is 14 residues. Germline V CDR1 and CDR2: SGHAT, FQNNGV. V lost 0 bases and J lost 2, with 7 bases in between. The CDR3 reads CASSLESGQETQYF. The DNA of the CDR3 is TGTGCCAGCAGCTTAGAGTCAGGGCAAGAGACCCAGTACTTC.

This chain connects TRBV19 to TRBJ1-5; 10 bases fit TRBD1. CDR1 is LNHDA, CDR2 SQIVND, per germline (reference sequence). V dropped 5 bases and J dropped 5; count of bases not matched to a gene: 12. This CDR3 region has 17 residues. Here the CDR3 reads CASSLVTGGFGHQPQHF. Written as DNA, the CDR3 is TGTGCCAGTAGTCTTGTGACAGGGGGCTTTGGTCATCAGCCCCAGCATTTT.

This chain's CDR3 is CASSPPGGPRDTQYF. In DNA form, the CDR3 reads TGTGCCAGCTCACCACCGGGGGGGCCCCGGGATACGCAGTATTTT. The rearrangement links TRBV18 to TRBJ2-3; D might be TRBD2 (7 bases). Germline V gene data show CDR1 as KGHSH and CDR2 as LQKENI. CDR3 size: 15 residues. Trimming stripped 0 bases from V and 6 bases from J, with 13 bases between.